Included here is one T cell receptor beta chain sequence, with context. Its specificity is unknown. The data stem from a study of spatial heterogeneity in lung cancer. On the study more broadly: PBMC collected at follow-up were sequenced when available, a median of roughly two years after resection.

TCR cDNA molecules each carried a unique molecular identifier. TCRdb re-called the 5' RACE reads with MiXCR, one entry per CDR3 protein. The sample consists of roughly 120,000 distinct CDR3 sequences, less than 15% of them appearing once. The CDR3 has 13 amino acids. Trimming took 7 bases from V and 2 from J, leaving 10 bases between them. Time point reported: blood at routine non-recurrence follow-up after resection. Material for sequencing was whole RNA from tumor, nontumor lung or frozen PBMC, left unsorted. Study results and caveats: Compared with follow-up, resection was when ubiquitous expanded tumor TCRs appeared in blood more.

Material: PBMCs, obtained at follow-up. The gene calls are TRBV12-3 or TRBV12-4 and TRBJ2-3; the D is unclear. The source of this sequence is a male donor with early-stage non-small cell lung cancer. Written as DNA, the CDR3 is TGTGCCAGCACTGAATTCCCCACAGATACGCAGTATTTT. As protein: CASTEFPTDTQYF.